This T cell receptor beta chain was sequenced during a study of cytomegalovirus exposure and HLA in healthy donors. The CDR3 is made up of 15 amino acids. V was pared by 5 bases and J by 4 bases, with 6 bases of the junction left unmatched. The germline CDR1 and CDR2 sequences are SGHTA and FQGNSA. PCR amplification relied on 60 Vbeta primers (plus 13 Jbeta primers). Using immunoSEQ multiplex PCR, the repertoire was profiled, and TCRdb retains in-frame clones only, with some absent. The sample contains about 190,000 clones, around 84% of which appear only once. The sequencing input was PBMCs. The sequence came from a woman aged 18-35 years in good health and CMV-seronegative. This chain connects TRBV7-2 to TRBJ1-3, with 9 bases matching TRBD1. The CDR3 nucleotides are TGTGCCAGCAGCCCCAGGGGACAGGGCGGAAACACCATATATTTT. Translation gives CASSPRGQGGNTIYF.